Below, 6 T cell receptor beta chains from the same sample are listed, as sequenced in a study of blood T cells in healthy people across ages. Primers used in a second PCR of roughly 7 to 12 cycles were a sample-barcoded 5' primer and a J-beta primer mix. TCRdb independently ran MiXCR on the 5' RACE reads; one entry per CDR3 protein. The sample consists of hundreds of thousands of distinct CDR3 sequences, around half of them appearing once. What was sequenced was blood. Receptor source: a man of 80 years or more in good health.

A few counts support this clonotype. This rearrangement joins TRBV7-2 to TRBJ2-1; 7 bases match TRBD1. Per the germline V gene, CDR1 is SGHTA and CDR2 is FQGNSA. The CDR3 sequence is 15 residues long. The J segment lost 0 bases and the V segment lost 5 bases, leaving 4 bases of the junction unmatched. The CDR3, as DNA: TGTGCCAGCAGCACCCGACAGGGCTCCTACAATGAGCAGTTCTTC. Protein: CASSTRQGSYNEQFF.

The J gene is TRBJ1-1, the V gene TRBV5-1; TRBD1 matches at 7 bases. This CDR3 has 14 residues. Germline trimming cut 5 bases from V and 4 bases from J; bases unmatched to any gene: 8. CDR1 and CDR2 from the germline V gene are SGHRS and YFSETQ. Here the CDR3 DNA reads TGCGCCAGCAGGAGGGAGGGGGCTGGCACTGAAGCTTTCTTT. Its protein product is CASRREGAGTEAFF. The variable domain in full, completed from reference TRBV5-1 and TRBJ1-1, reads KAGVTQTPRYLIKTRGQQVTLSCSPISGHRSVSWYQQTPGQGLQFLFEYFSETQRNKGNFPGRFSGRQFSNSRSEMNVSTLELGDSALYLCASRREGAGTEAFFGQGTRLTVV.

In this sample, this clonotype turned up many times. V gene TRBV6-6 combines with J gene TRBJ2-1; the match to TRBD1 covers 11 bases. The germline CDR1 and CDR2 sequences are MNHNY and SVGAGI (reference sequence). Unmatched junction bases numbered 12, after V lost 6 bases and J lost 8 bases. This CDR3 spans 16 amino acids. The CDR3 nucleotides are TGTGCCAGCAGACAAACCGGGACAGGGGGATCGCATGAGCAGTTCTTC. Translation gives CASRQTGTGGSHEQFF.

V is TRBV2 and J is TRBJ2-1; D perhaps matches TRBD2 (5 bases). Germline V gene sequence: CDR1 SNHLY, CDR2 FYNNEI. The ends were cut back, 7 bases at V and 7 bases at J, with 17 bases in the middle. The CDR3 extends over 14 amino acids. The CDR3 protein is CASKEEGGGNEQFF. In DNA form, the CDR3 reads TGTGCCAGCAAAGAGGAAGGTGGCGGGAATGAGCAGTTCTTC.

This clonotype showed up many times. V gene TRBV7-2 combines with J gene TRBJ2-7, with 8 positions matching TRBD1. V shed 1 base and J 0 bases; nucleotides not matched to a gene: 2. Germline V CDR1 and CDR2: SGHTA, FQGNSA. CDR3 length: 15 residues. The CDR3 region is CASSLGQGSSYEQYF. As DNA, the CDR3 is TGTGCCAGCAGCTTAGGACAGGGGAGCTCCTACGAGCAGTACTTC.

This clonotype appeared a single time. J is TRBJ2-5 and V is TRBV4-1; possible D gene TRBD1, 5 bases. There are 15 residues in the CDR3. Germline CDR1 MGHRA, CDR2 YSYEKL. V dropped 1 base and J dropped 5 bases, with 14 bases sitting between them. This CDR3 is CASSQGRNRWETQYF. CDR3 coding DNA: TGCGCCAGCAGCCAAGGAAGGAACAGGTGGGAGACCCAGTACTTC.